The 2 T cell receptor beta chains reported below all come from one sample, sequenced in a study of shared clonotypes between healthy human individuals. Using immunoSEQ multiplex PCR, the repertoire was profiled, and TCRdb retains in-frame clones only, with some absent. The sample shows 2 million to 2.5 million clones, about nine tenths of them seen only once. The sequenced material came from naive CD4+ T cells from PBMCs. Subset defined: CD45RA+ positively selected. The receptors derive from a man in his late teens or twenties in good health. Some clones in this sample may be carry-over from other donors' samples.

The gene calls are TRBV19 and TRBJ2-7, with 10 bases identical to TRBD1. CDR3 size: 14 residues. V shed 6 bases and J 8 bases; nucleotides not matched to a gene: 10. Looked up from germline, CDR1 is LNHDA and CDR2 is SQIVND (reference sequence). CDR3 protein: CASSVPGQGIKQYF. The CDR3 DNA follows: TGTGCCAGTAGCGTACCGGGACAGGGGATTAAGCAGTACTTC.

V and J are TRBV4-1 and TRBJ2-7, with 9 bases aligning to TRBD1. The CDR3 length is 15 residues. Germline-derived CDR1 and CDR2 are MGHRA and YSYEKL. J was trimmed by 1 base and V by 1 base; bases with no gene match: 2. The CDR3 DNA sequence: TGCGCCAGCAGCCAAGGTGGACAGGGGTCCTACGAGCAGTACTTC. Translation gives CASSQGGQGSYEQYF.